The 5 T cell receptor beta chains below were found in one sample sequenced in a study of PD-1 blockade in classical Hodgkin lymphoma (dated by TCRdb to the early 2020s). The library was generated by the immunoSEQ multiplex PCR assay. TCRdb stores this immuneACCESS table with in-frame sequences only. Part of the clones is absent; in the studies checked, under half of the shortfall reflects unresolved V genes, and no reason is known for the rest. This sample gives about 20,000 clones in total; roughly 80% of them show up just once. The ten top clones hold 20% to 25% of the sample. This sample's time point label indicates: cycle 1 day 1 (C1D1), immediately before nivolumab initiation. Relapse after autologous stem cell transplantation had occurred in all trial patients, and cohorts A, B and C were distinguished by prior brentuximab vedotin exposure. Sequences were derived from peripheral blood mononuclear cells (PBMCs), sampled at baseline. The receptors come from a human donor with classical Hodgkin lymphoma.

This clone has a handful of counts. The gene calls are TRBV7-9 and TRBJ2-7, with 12 bases that match TRBD1. The CDR3 is made up of 17 amino acids. CDR1 is SEHNR and CDR2 is FQNEAQ in the germline V gene (reference sequence). V lost 5 bases to trimming and J lost 2 bases; unmatched junction nucleotides: 10. Written as DNA, the CDR3 is TGTGCCAGCAGCGGGTTGGGGCGGGACAGGGGGCCCTACGAGCAGTACTTC. It specifies CASSGLGRDRGPYEQYF.

This chain connects TRBV30 to TRBJ2-6; 7 nucleotides agree with TRBD1. V lost 8 bases and J lost 0; bases outside the gene matches: 4. This CDR3 has 14 residues. Germline values: CDR1 GTSNPN, CDR2 SVGIG (reference sequence). The DNA of the CDR3 is TGTGCCGGTGGGACAGTCTCTGGGGCCAACGTCCTGACTTTC. Amino acids: CAGGTVSGANVLTF.

This clone is labeled as medium-sized (0.01 to 0.1%). V and J are TRBV13 and TRBJ2-5; 13 bases agree with TRBD2. Per germline, CDR1 PRHDT and CDR2 FYEKMQ (reference sequence). After removal of 4 bases from V and 3 bases from J, the junction contained 14 bases not matched to a gene. The CDR3 is 19 amino acids. The CDR3: CASSSYDPVGLAGEETQYF. The CDR3, as DNA: TGTGCCAGCAGCTCCTACGACCCTGTTGGACTAGCGGGGGAAGAGACCCAGTACTTC.

The rearrangement uses TRBV5-1 and TRBJ2-7; D not certain. The CDR3 consists of 15 residues. Germline V gene lookup returns CDR1 SGHRS and CDR2 YFSETQ. Trimming stripped 4 bases from V and 0 bases from J, with 14 bases between. Here the CDR3 reads CASSPSGLSSYEQYF. The CDR3 DNA reads TGCGCCAGCAGCCCCTCGGGCCTAAGCTCCTACGAGCAGTACTTC.

This clone was detected only once. This chain links TRBV27 with TRBJ2-2; 12 bases align to TRBD2. Germline values: CDR1 MNHEY, CDR2 SMNVEV (reference sequence). The CDR3 contains 14 residues. V lost 10 bases, J lost 7 bases, and 7 bases stayed unmatched. The CDR3: CATGLAGLVGELFF. The CDR3 bases are TGTGCCACCGGACTAGCGGGATTGGTCGGGGAGCTGTTTTTT.